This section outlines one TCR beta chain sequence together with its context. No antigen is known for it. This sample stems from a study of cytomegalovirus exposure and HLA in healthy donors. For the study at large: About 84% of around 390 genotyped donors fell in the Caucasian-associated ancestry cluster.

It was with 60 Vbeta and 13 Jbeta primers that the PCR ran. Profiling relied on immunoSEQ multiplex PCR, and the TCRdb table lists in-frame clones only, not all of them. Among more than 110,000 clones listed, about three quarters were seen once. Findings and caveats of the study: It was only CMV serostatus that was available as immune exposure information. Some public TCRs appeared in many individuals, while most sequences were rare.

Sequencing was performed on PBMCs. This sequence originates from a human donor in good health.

Here the CDR3 DNA reads TGTGCCAGCATCAAGTCGCCGGGGGGGAGGGATGGCTACACCTTC. This translates into CASIKSPGGRDGYTF. The chain uses TRBV28 and TRBJ1-2; maybe TRBD1 (5 bases). Germline-derived CDR1 and CDR2 are MDHEN and SYDVKM. There are 15 residues in the CDR3. Trimming removed 7 bases from V and 6 bases from J, with 21 bases in between.